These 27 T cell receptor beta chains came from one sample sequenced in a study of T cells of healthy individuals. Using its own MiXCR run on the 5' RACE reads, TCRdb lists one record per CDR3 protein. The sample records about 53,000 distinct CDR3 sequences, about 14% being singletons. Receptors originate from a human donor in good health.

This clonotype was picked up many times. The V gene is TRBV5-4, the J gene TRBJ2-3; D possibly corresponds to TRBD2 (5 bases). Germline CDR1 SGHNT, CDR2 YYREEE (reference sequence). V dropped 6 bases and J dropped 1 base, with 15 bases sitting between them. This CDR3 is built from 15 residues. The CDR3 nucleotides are TGTGCCAGCACCCGAGCTCCCGGGGGCACAGATACGCAGTATTTT. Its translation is CASTRAPGGTDTQYF.

CDR3 in DNA: TGTGCCAGCAGTGGACCGGGACAGGGATCTTATGGAAACACCATATATTTT. This sequence encodes CASSGPGQGSYGNTIYF. This chain links TRBV25-1 with TRBJ1-3; 9 bases map to TRBD1. With V trimmed by 4 bases and J by 3 bases, 10 bases remained unmatched. The germline gives CDR1 MGHDK, CDR2 SYGVNS. The CDR3 runs 17 residues.

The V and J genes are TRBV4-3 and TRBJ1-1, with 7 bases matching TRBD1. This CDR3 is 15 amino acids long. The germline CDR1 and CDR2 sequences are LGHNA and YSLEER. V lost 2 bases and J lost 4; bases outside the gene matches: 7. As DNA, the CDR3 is TGCGCCAGCAGCCAACATGACAGGGCCGGCACTGAAGCTTTCTTT. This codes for CASSQHDRAGTEAFF.

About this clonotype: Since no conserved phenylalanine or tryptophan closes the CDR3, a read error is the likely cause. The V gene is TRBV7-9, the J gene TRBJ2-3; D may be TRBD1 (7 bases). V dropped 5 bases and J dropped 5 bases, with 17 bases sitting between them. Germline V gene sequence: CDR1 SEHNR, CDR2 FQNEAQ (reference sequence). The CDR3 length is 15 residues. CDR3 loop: CASSLEGARQDTQYS. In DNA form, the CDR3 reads TGTGCCAGCAGCCTGGAGGGGGCGCGCCAAGATACGCAGTATTCT.

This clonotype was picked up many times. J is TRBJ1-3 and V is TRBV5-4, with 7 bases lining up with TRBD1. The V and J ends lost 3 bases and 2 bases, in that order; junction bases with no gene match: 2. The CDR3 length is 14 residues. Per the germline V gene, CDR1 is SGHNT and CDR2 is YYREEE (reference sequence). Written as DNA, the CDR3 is TGTGCCAGCAGCTCAACAGGGGCTGGAAACACCATATATTTT. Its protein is CASSSTGAGNTIYF. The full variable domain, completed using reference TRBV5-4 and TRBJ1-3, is ETGVTQSPTHLIKTRGQQVTLRCSSQSGHNTVSWYQQALGQGPQFIFQYYREEENGRGNFPPRFSGLQFPNYSSELNVNALELDDSALYLCASSSTGAGNTIYFGEGSWLTVV.

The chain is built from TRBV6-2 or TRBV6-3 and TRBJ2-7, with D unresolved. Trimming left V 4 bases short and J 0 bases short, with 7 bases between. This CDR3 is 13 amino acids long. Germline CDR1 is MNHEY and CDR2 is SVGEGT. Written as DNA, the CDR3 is TGTGCCAGCAGTTCTCACAGCTCCTACGAGCAGTACTTC. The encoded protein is CASSSHSSYEQYF.

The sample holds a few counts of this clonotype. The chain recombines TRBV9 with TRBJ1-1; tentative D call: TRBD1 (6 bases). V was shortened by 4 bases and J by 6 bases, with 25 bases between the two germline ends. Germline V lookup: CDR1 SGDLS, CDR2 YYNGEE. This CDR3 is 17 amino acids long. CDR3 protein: CASSLYDQGLVSAEAFF. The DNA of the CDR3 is TGTGCCAGCAGCTTATACGATCAGGGGTTGGTAAGCGCTGAAGCTTTCTTT.

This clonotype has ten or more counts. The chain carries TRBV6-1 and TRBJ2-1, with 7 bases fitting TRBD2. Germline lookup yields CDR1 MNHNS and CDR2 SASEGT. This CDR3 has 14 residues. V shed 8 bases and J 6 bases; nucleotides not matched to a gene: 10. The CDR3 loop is CASAGGRSVNEQFF. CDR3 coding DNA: TGTGCCAGCGCGGGCGGGAGATCAGTCAATGAGCAGTTCTTC.

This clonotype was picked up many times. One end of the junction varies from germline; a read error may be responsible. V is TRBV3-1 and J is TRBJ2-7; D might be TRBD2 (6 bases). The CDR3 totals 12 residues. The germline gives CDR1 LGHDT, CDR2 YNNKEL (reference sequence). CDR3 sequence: CASSQGITRRDF. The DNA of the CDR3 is TGTGCCAGCAGCCAAGGAATAACGAGGAGGGACTTC.

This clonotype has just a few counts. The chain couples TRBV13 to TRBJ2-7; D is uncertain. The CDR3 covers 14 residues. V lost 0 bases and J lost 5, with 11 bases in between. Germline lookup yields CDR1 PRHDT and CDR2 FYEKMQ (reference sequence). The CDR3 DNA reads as TGTGCCAGCAGCTTAGGCGGGCAGGCCCACGAGCAGTACTTC. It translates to CASSLGGQAHEQYF. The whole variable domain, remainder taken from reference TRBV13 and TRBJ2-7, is AAGVIQSPRHLIKEKRETATLKCYPIPRHDTVYWYQQGPGQDPQFLISFYEKMQSDKGSIPDRFSAQQFSDYHSELNMSSLELGDSALYFCASSLGGQAHEQYFGPGTRLTVT.

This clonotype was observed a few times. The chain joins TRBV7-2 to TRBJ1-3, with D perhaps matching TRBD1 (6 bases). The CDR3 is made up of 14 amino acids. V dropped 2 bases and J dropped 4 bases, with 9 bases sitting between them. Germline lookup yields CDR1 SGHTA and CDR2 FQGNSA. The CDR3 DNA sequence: TGTGCCAGCAGCTTAATGGGGGCGGGAAACACCATATATTTT. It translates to CASSLMGAGNTIYF.

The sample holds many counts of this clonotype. CDR3 sequence reads: CASSQRMNTEAFF. CDR3 DNA: TGCGCCAGCAGCCAACGTATGAACACTGAAGCTTTCTTT. J is TRBJ1-1 and V is TRBV4-3; D is ambiguous. V lost 2 bases, J lost 0 bases, and 4 bases lay in between. This CDR3 spans 13 amino acids. Germline loops: CDR1 LGHNA, CDR2 YSLEER.

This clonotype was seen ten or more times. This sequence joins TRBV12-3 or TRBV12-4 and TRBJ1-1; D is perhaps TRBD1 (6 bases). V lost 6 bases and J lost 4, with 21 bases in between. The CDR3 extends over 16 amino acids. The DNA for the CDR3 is TGTGCCAGCAGCCCCGGGGGGGCCCCAGGGGCCACTGAAGCTTTCTTT. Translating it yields CASSPGGAPGATEAFF.

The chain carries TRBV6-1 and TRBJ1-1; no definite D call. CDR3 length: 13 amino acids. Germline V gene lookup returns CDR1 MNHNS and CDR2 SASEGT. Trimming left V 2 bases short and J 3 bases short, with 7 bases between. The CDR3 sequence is CASSEIVDTEAFF. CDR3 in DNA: TGTGCCAGCAGTGAAATAGTGGACACTGAAGCTTTCTTT.

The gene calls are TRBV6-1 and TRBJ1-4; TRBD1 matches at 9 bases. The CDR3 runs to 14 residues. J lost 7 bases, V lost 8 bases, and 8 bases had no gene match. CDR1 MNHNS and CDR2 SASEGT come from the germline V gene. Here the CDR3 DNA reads TGTGCCAGCCGACTGGACAGGGGCGGTGAAAAACTGTTTTTT. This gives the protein CASRLDRGGEKLFF.

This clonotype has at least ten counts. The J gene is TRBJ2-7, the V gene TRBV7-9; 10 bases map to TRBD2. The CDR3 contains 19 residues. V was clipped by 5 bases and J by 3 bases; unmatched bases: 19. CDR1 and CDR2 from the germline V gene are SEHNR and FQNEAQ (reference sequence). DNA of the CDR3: TGTGCCAGCAGCGCAGGGAAACCGTTTCTAGCGGGAGATTTCTACGAGCAGTACTTC. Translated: CASSAGKPFLAGDFYEQYF.

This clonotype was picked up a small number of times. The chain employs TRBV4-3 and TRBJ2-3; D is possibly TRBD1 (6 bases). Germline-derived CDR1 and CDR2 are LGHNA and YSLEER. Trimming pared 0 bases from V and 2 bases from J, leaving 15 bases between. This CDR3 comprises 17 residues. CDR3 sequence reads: CASSQEGTGKYTDTQYF. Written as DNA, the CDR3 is TGCGCCAGCAGCCAAGAGGGAACAGGGAAATACACAGATACGCAGTATTTT.

CDR3 bases: TGTGCCAGCAGTTTAGCCAGCGGGAGGGCCGGGGACACCGGGGAGCTGTTTTTT. It specifies CASSLASGRAGDTGELFF. J is TRBJ2-2 and V is TRBV12-3 or TRBV12-4, with TRBD2 matching over 10 bases. The CDR3 is made up of 18 amino acids. V lost 0 bases and J lost 3; bases outside the gene matches: 7.

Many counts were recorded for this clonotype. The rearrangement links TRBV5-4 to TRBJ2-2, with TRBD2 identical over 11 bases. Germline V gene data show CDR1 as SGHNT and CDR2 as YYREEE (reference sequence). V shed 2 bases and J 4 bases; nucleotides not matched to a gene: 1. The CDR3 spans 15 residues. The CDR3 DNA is TGTGCCAGCAGCTTTACTAGCGGGAGCACCGGGGAGCTGTTTTTT. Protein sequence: CASSFTSGSTGELFF.

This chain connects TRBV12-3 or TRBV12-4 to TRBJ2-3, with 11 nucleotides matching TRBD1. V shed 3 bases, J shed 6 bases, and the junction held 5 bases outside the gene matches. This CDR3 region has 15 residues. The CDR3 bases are TGTGCCAGCAGTTTCGGGACAGGGGGTGACGATACGCAGTATTTT. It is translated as CASSFGTGGDDTQYF.

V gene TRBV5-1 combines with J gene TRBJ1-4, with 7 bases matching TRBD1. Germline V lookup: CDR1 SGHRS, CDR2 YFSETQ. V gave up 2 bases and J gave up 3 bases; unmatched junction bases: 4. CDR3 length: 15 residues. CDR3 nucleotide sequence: TGCGCCAGCAGCTTACAGGGGTCGCCTAATGAAAAACTGTTTTTT. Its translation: CASSLQGSPNEKLFF.

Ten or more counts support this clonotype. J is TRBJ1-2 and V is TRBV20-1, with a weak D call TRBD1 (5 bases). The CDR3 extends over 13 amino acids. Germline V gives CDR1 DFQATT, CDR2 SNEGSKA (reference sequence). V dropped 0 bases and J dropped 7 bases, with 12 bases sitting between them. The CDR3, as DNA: TGCAGTGCTAGAGAGGGGACCTCCCCTGGCTACACCTTC. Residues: CSAREGTSPGYTF.

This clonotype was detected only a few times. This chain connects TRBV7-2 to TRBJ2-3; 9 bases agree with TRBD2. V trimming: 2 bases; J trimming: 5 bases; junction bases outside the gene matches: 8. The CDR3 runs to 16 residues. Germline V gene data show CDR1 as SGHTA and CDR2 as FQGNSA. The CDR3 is CASSLMGGREEDTQYF. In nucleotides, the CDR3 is TGTGCCAGCAGCTTAATGGGCGGGAGGGAGGAAGATACGCAGTATTTT.

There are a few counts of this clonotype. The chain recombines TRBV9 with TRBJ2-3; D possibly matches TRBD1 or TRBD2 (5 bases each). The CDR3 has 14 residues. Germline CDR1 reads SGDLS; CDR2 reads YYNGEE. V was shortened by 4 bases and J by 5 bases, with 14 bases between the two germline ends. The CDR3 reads CASSIGARGDTQYF. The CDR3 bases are TGTGCCAGCAGCATAGGGGCCCGGGGAGATACGCAGTATTTT.

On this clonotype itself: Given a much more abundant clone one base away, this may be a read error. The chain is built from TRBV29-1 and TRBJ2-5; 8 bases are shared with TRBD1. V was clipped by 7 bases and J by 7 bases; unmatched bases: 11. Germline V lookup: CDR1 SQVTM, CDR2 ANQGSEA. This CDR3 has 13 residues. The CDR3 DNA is TGCAGCGACGGACAGGGAGGTGGGGTGACCCAGTACTTC. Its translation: CSDGQGGGVTQYF.

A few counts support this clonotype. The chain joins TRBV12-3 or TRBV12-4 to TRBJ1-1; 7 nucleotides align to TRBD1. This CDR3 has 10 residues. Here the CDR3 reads CGTGNTEAFF. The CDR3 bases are TGTGGGACAGGGAACACTGAAGCTTTCTTT.

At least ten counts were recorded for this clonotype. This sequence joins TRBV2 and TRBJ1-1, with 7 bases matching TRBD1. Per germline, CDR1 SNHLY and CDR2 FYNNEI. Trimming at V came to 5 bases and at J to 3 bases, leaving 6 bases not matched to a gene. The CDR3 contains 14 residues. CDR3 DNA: TGTGCCAGCAGTTTACAGGGGAGGTACACTGAAGCTTTCTTT. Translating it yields CASSLQGRYTEAFF.